The 20 T cell receptor beta chains reported below all come from one sample, sequenced in a study of T cells in Graves' hyperthyroidism and ophthalmopathy. TCR beta CDR3 regions were amplified from RNA transcripts. HTBI primers were employed in a first-round RT-PCR of the TCR CDR3. TCRdb ran MiXCR on the multiplex PCR reads and lists one entry per CDR3 protein. The sample consists of 300,000 to 400,000 distinct CDR3 sequences, 15% to 20% of them appearing once. The sequenced material came from blood. Every receptor here comes from a woman aged 45 to 65 with Graves' hyperthyroidism.

This clonotype was observed many times. V gene TRBV28 combines with J gene TRBJ2-1, with 9 bases that match TRBD1. Per germline, CDR1 MDHEN and CDR2 SYDVKM. The length of the CDR3 is 14 residues. The junction had 5 bases not matched to a gene; V was cut back by 5 bases and J by 6 bases. The CDR3 DNA follows: TGTGCCAGCAGTACAAAGACAGGGGGCAATGAGCAGTTCTTC. It encodes CASSTKTGGNEQFF.

CDR3 DNA: TGCAGTGGAATTTCGGAGGAAGAGACCCAGTACTTC. This gives the protein CSGISEEETQYF. The chain has TRBV20-1 and TRBJ2-5, with D possibly matching TRBD2 (5 bases). The CDR3 loop spans 12 amino acids. Germline CDR1 reads DFQATT; CDR2 reads SNEGSKA (reference sequence). V was clipped by 7 bases and J by 3 bases, with 12 bases between them.

This clonotype showed up many times. The chain carries TRBV6-1 and TRBJ2-5; unclear D gene. Germline CDR1 and CDR2: MNHNS and SASEGT. This CDR3 comprises 14 residues. V was pared by 1 base and J by 3 bases, with 9 bases between. CDR3 in DNA: TGTGCCAGCAGTGAAGGGTCTACGAAAGAGACCCAGTACTTC. Its protein product is CASSEGSTKETQYF.

At least ten counts were recorded for this clonotype. The rearrangement joins TRBV20-1 to TRBJ2-7; the match to TRBD1 covers 7 bases. Germline lookup yields CDR1 DFQATT and CDR2 SNEGSKA (reference sequence). V trimming: 0 bases; J trimming: 5 bases; junction bases outside the gene matches: 10. This CDR3 spans 15 amino acids. For the CDR3, the DNA is TGCAGTGCTAGAGATAGAGGCAGGGGGAAGGACGAGCAGTACTTC. This encodes CSARDRGRGKDEQYF.

This clonotype was observed at least ten times. The CDR3: CASSGDGQGWVTDTQYF. CDR3 bases: TGCGCCAGCAGTGGAGACGGACAGGGGTGGGTCACAGATACGCAGTATTTT. This sequence joins TRBV10-1 and TRBJ2-3, with 9 bases matching TRBD1. Germline-derived CDR1 and CDR2 are WNHNN and SYGVQD (reference sequence). The junction had 10 bases not matched to a gene; V was cut back by 4 bases and J by 2 bases. The CDR3 totals 17 residues.

This clonotype was observed many times. This sequence joins TRBV20-1 and TRBJ2-5; the D gene could be TRBD1 or TRBD2 (7 bases each). CDR1 and CDR2 (germline): DFQATT, SNEGSKA (reference sequence). The CDR3 sequence is 13 residues long. The ends were cut back, 6 bases at V and 1 base at J, with 12 bases in the middle. The CDR3 coding sequence is TGCAGTGCAGGGAGGGGGCTCCAAGAGACCCAGTACTTC. This encodes CSAGRGLQETQYF.

This clonotype turned up a few times. The chain combines TRBV7-8 with TRBJ2-7; D remains ambiguous. This CDR3 has 15 amino acids. Germline values: CDR1 SGHVS, CDR2 FQNEAQ. Trimming took off 1 base at V and 3 bases at J, with 13 bases between the two ends. The CDR3 sequence is CASSLDPARHYEQYV. The CDR3 bases are TGTGCCAGCAGCTTAGATCCCGCCCGCCACTACGAGCAGTACGTC.

The sample holds a few counts of this clonotype. The genes are TRBV29-1 and TRBJ2-7; maybe TRBD2 (7 bases). Matching the DNA end better, TRBJ2-1 makes the J call doubtful. Germline CDR1 is SQVTM and CDR2 is ANQGSEA. The CDR3 contains 13 residues. CDR3 bases: TGCAGCGTTTGGGGGCGGGAGAGTTACGAGCAGTTCTTC. Its translation: CSVWGRESYEQFF.

Many counts were recorded for this clonotype. V is TRBV3-1 and J is TRBJ2-3; 9 bases fit TRBD2. Per the germline V gene, CDR1 is LGHDT and CDR2 is YNNKEL (reference sequence). This CDR3 comprises 16 residues. Trimming at V came to 5 bases and at J to 2 bases, leaving 8 bases not matched to a gene. CDR3 bases: TGTGCCAGCAGCGGAGAGACTAGCGGAACCACAGATACGCAGTATTTT. Its protein is CASSGETSGTTDTQYF.

The chain carries TRBV9 and TRBJ1-1, with D possibly being TRBD1 (5 bases). Between the trimmed V and J ends, which lost 0 bases and 3 bases, there was a span of 9 bases. The germline CDR1 and CDR2 sequences are SGDLS and YYNGEE. The CDR3 extends over 14 amino acids. DNA for the CDR3: TGTGCCAGCAGCGTAGCGATGGGGGACACTGAAGCTTTCTTT. It specifies CASSVAMGDTEAFF.

This clonotype was seen ten or more times. The V and J genes are TRBV6-5 and TRBJ2-1, with D unclear. Deletions cut 2 bases from V and 5 bases from J, with 13 bases between. Germline V lookup: CDR1 MNHEY, CDR2 SVGAGI. The CDR3 is made up of 15 amino acids. The CDR3 region has the DNA TGTGCCAGCAGTTACAGTGAGGTCCCACACAATGAGCAGTTCTTC. The encoded protein is CASSYSEVPHNEQFF.

This clonotype was found a few times. This chain uses TRBV6-5 with TRBJ1-1; possibly TRBD1 for D (5 bases). Trimming stripped 2 bases from V and 8 bases from J, with 9 bases between. The CDR3 extends over 12 amino acids. Germline CDR1 reads MNHEY; CDR2 reads SVGAGI. This CDR3 is CASSYGGIEAFF. The CDR3 nucleotides read TGTGCCAGCAGTTACGGGGGGATCGAAGCTTTCTTT.

As to this clonotype: A much larger clonotype is one base distant, so this may be a read error. J is TRBJ1-5 and V is TRBV6-2 or TRBV6-3, with 11 bases matching TRBD1. Germline values: CDR1 MNHEY, CDR2 SVGEGT. The CDR3 covers 15 residues. V shed 8 bases, J shed 6 bases, and the junction held 9 bases outside the gene matches. The CDR3 DNA reads TGTGCCAGCCAGGGGACAGGGGGAGGGAGTCAGCCCCAGCATTTT. Its protein is CASQGTGGGSQPQHF.

This clonotype was seen a few times. The genes are TRBV4-1 and TRBJ1-2; D is undetermined. The CDR3 consists of 14 residues. Germline V CDR1 and CDR2: MGHRA, YSYEKL. V lost 5 bases and J 4 bases, leaving 14 bases between the germline ends. The chain's CDR3 is CASSDLTFTYGYTF. The CDR3 DNA reads TGCGCCAGCAGCGACCTCACGTTTACCTATGGCTACACCTTC.

In this sample, this clonotype turned up many times. The rearrangement links TRBV20-1 to TRBJ2-1; D is unclear. CDR1 is DFQATT, CDR2 SNEGSKA, per germline (reference sequence). With 4 bases removed from V and 8 bases from J, the gap between germline ends came to 12 bases. The CDR3 totals 12 residues. The CDR3 sequence is CSANLGLDEQFF. CDR3 sequence (DNA): TGCAGTGCTAATTTGGGGTTGGATGAGCAGTTCTTC.

This clonotype was found many times. The rearrangement joins TRBV12-3 or TRBV12-4 to TRBJ2-3, with TRBD2 matching 12 bases. Trimming cost V 8 bases and J 5 bases; bases outside gene matches: 11. The CDR3 runs to 16 residues. CDR3 in amino acids: CASGARLAGEIDTQYF. DNA of the CDR3: TGTGCCAGCGGTGCCCGACTAGCGGGGGAGATAGATACGCAGTATTTT.

This clonotype has more than one count but fewer than ten. The junction and the germline gene differ at one end; a read error may be behind it. This chain links TRBV7-3 with TRBJ2-7; D possibly matches TRBD1 or TRBD2 (5 bases each). Germline lookup yields CDR1 SGHTA and CDR2 FQGTGA. The CDR3 spans 10 residues. The CDR3: CARQDSKQHF. In nucleotides, the CDR3 is TGTGCCAGACAGGACTCGAAGCAGCACTTC.

This clonotype came up many times. The rearrangement links TRBV28 to TRBJ2-5; 11 bases agree with TRBD1. Germline V gene lookup returns CDR1 MDHEN and CDR2 SYDVKM. This CDR3 is built from 15 residues. The ends lost 8 bases at V and 4 bases at J; junction bases unmatched: 9. Here the CDR3 reads CASHGQGALGETQYF. In nucleotides, the CDR3 is TGTGCCAGCCACGGACAGGGGGCGCTGGGAGAGACCCAGTACTTC.

At least ten counts were recorded for this clonotype. This sequence joins TRBV11-2 and TRBJ1-1, with a weak D call TRBD1 (5 bases). Germline V gene data show CDR1 as SGHAT and CDR2 as FQNNGV. Trimming removed 5 bases at V and 5 bases at J, with 18 bases between. This CDR3 is 15 amino acids long. CDR3 nucleotide sequence: TGTGCCAGCAGCGCCTATTGGGGGGAGGGAACTGAAGCTTTCTTT. This codes for CASSAYWGEGTEAFF.

The chain links TRBV5-1 to TRBJ2-3; 15 positions agree with TRBD2. V gave up 4 bases and J gave up 2 bases; unmatched junction bases: 11. Germline V gene lookup returns CDR1 SGHRS and CDR2 YFSETQ. This CDR3 has 19 amino acids. CDR3 residues: CASSAEGLAGGRLTDTQYF. CDR3 bases: TGCGCCAGCAGCGCCGAGGGACTAGCGGGGGGCCGACTCACAGATACGCAGTATTTT.